This entry describes one T cell receptor (beta chain). This table comes from immunoSEQ multiplex PCR, and its TCRdb copy is limited to in-frame clones, with some not included. The table lists some 84,000 clones, roughly 86% of them singletons. This sample was included in a study of cytotoxic CD8 clonotypes in ibrutinib-treated CLL. From germline, CDR1 is SEHNR and CDR2 FQNEAQ (reference sequence). Trimming shortened V by 5 bases and J by 7 bases, and 20 bases separated the two germline ends. This CDR3 spans 15 amino acids. The sequence derives from a human donor with chronic lymphocytic leukemia. The chain carries TRBV7-9 and TRBJ1-1, with unresolved D. The sample consisted of PBMCs, taken before ibrutinib treatment. The CDR3 sequence: CASSLVGGGRDEAFF. In DNA form, the CDR3 reads TGTGCCAGCAGCCTCGTCGGCGGAGGCCGGGATGAAGCTTTCTTT.